The 10 T cell receptor beta chains presented below share a single source sample, sequenced in a study of blood T cell repertoires in COVID-19. Assay: immunoSEQ multiplex PCR; the TCRdb copy retains only in-frame clones and omits some. The table shows tens of thousands of clones, with nearly 95% occurring only once. The sample consisted of peripheral blood. All receptors come from a human donor with active COVID-19. The donor label of this sample is uncertain.

The chain combines TRBV6-5 with TRBJ2-7, with 11 bases aligning to TRBD1. CDR3 length: 15 residues. The germline CDR1 and CDR2 sequences are MNHEY and SVGAGI. V lost 6 bases to trimming and J lost 3 bases; unmatched junction nucleotides: 7. CDR3 in amino acids: CASSAGTGGIYEQYF. The CDR3 DNA sequence: TGTGCCAGCAGCGCAGGGACAGGGGGAATCTACGAGCAGTACTTC.

The gene calls are TRBV7-2 and TRBJ1-5; D is ambiguous. Looked up from germline, CDR1 is SGHTA and CDR2 is FQGNSA. V lost 0 bases to trimming and J lost 0 bases, with 12 bases between them. The CDR3 length is 17 residues. CDR3 in DNA: TGTGCCAGCAGCTTAGCTTATTCCGTTTATAGCAATCAGCCCCAGCATTTT. This codes for CASSLAYSVYSNQPQHF.

The chain links TRBV7-9 to TRBJ2-1; 7 bases are shared with TRBD2. Trimming at V came to 3 bases and at J to 5 bases, leaving 1 base not matched to a gene. Germline CDR1 and CDR2: SEHNR and FQNEAQ (reference sequence). The CDR3 length is 13 residues. The CDR3 loop is CASSFLADNEQFF. The CDR3 bases are TGTGCCAGCAGCTTTCTAGCGGACAATGAGCAGTTCTTC.

The chain's CDR3 is CASSLGGALKNEQFF. CDR3 DNA: TGTGCCAGCAGCTTGGGGGGGGCGCTTAAGAATGAGCAGTTCTTC. The chain recombines TRBV11-3 with TRBJ2-1; possible D gene TRBD2, 7 bases. CDR1 is SGHNT and CDR2 is YENEEA in the germline V gene. This CDR3 contains 15 residues. The germline V and J ends were trimmed by 3 bases and 7 bases, with 16 bases remaining between them.

The chain is built from TRBV28 and TRBJ2-1; 9 nucleotides align to TRBD2. Per germline, CDR1 MDHEN and CDR2 SYDVKM. The CDR3 contains 15 residues. After removal of 6 bases from V and 9 bases from J, the junction contained 12 bases not matched to a gene. Written as DNA, the CDR3 is TGTGCCAGCAGGTCTCTACCCGGGACTAGCTCTGAGCAGTTCTTC. Translation: CASRSLPGTSSEQFF.

The rearrangement joins TRBV19 to TRBJ1-5; TRBD1 matches at 8 bases. The CDR3 consists of 14 residues. V lost 10 bases and J lost 0; bases outside the gene matches: 5. The V gene's germline CDR1 is LNHDA and CDR2 SQIVND (reference sequence). The CDR3 coding sequence is TGTGCCACCGTGGACAGGGATAGCAATCAGCCCCAGCATTTT. Translating gives CATVDRDSNQPQHF.

This chain connects TRBV28 to TRBJ1-4; no definite D call. Germline CDR1 reads MDHEN; CDR2 reads SYDVKM. Deletions cut 6 bases from V and 8 bases from J, with 19 bases between. This CDR3 region has 15 residues. This CDR3 is CASRIGLGGNEKLFF. The CDR3 coding sequence is TGTGCCAGCAGGATCGGGCTGGGAGGGAACGAAAAACTGTTTTTT.

The rearrangement links TRBV15 to TRBJ2-5; 9 positions agree with TRBD1. Per germline, CDR1 LNHNV and CDR2 YYDKDF (reference sequence). The CDR3 sequence is 16 residues long. V trimming: 3 bases; J trimming: 8 bases; junction bases outside the gene matches: 13. CDR3 sequence reads: CATSRAGTGLRLTQYF. CDR3 nucleotides: TGTGCCACCAGCAGGGCCGGGACAGGGCTCCGGTTAACCCAGTACTTC.

The rearrangement uses TRBV7-9 and TRBJ2-7; a weak D match, TRBD2 (6 bases). CDR3 length equals 14 residues. The ends were cut back, 5 bases at V and 3 bases at J, with 14 bases in the middle. Germline assignment: CDR1 SEHNR and CDR2 FQNEAQ (reference sequence). CDR3 coding DNA: TGTGCCAGCAGCCCAAGCGGAGGGAGCTACGAGCAGTACTTC. Amino acids: CASSPSGGSYEQYF.

This rearrangement joins TRBV27 to TRBJ2-7; possible D gene TRBD2, 5 bases. Trimming pared 5 bases from V and 4 bases from J, leaving 6 bases between. This CDR3 contains 11 residues. Germline V gene data show CDR1 as MNHEY and CDR2 as SMNVEV (reference sequence). The DNA of the CDR3 is TGTGCCAGCAGTCGGGGTTACGAGCAGTACTTC. Protein product: CASSRGYEQYF.